These 16 T cell receptor beta chains were all obtained from the same sample, sequenced in a study of blood T cell repertoires in COVID-19. Produced via immunoSEQ multiplex PCR; TCRdb's table is partial and in-frame only. In the table there are around 130,000 clones, 70% to 90% of which are singletons. Specimen: peripheral blood. Source of these receptors: a human donor in a cohort sampled during active COVID-19.

The CDR3 protein is CASSIGVLTGELFF. The CDR3 coding sequence is TGTGCCAGCAGTATCGGGGTCCTAACCGGGGAGCTGTTTTTT. The V and J genes are TRBV6-6 and TRBJ2-2, with D possibly being TRBD2 (5 bases). The CDR3 runs 14 residues. Germline values: CDR1 MNHNY, CDR2 SVGAGI (reference sequence). V was clipped by 5 bases and J by 5 bases, with 12 bases between them.

The chain uses TRBV7-6 and TRBJ2-1, with 8 bases identical to TRBD1. Germline loops: CDR1 SGHVS, CDR2 FNYEAQ. The CDR3 is made up of 14 amino acids. V was pared by 4 bases and J by 5 bases, with 4 bases of the junction left unmatched. This CDR3 is CASSSGTGDNEQFF. For the CDR3, the DNA is TGTGCCAGCAGCTCAGGGACAGGTGACAATGAGCAGTTCTTC.

There are a few counts of this clone. J is TRBJ2-7 and V is TRBV20-1, with a tentative D call TRBD2 (5 bases). The germline V gene has CDR1 DFQATT and CDR2 SNEGSKA (reference sequence). V was clipped by 3 bases and J by 4 bases, with 7 bases between them. This CDR3 has 11 amino acids. The CDR3 DNA is TGCAGTGCTAGGGGAGTTTACGAGCAGTACTTC. The encoded protein is CSARGVYEQYF.

V usage is TRBV29-1 and J usage is TRBJ2-1, with TRBD2 matching over 11 bases. The length of the CDR3 is 14 residues. Germline lookup yields CDR1 SQVTM and CDR2 ANQGSEA. With V trimmed by 3 bases and J by 8 bases, 6 bases remained unmatched. The DNA of the CDR3 is TGCAGCGTTGATTCTAGGGGACTAGCGGATGAGCAGTTCTTC. Amino acids: CSVDSRGLADEQFF.

This sequence joins TRBV5-6 and TRBJ1-1; D call uncertain. The CDR3 runs to 12 residues. Germline loops: CDR1 SGHDT, CDR2 YYEEEE. The germline V and J ends were trimmed by 5 bases and 4 bases, with 9 bases remaining between them. Here the CDR3 reads CASRTGSTEAFF. CDR3 nucleotides: TGTGCCAGCAGAACGGGGAGCACTGAAGCTTTCTTT. Complete variable domain (other parts from reference TRBV5-6 and TRBJ1-1): DAGVTQSPTHLIKTRGQQVTLRCSPKSGHDTVSWYQQALGQGPQFIFQYYEEEERQRGNFPDRFSGHQFPNYSSELNVNALLLGDSALYLCASRTGSTEAFFGQGTRLTVV.

For this clone: Other DNA sequences in the same sample also yield this CDR3. The chain uses TRBV6-5 and TRBJ2-5; the match to TRBD1 covers 7 bases. CDR3 length: 14 amino acids. The V gene's germline CDR1 is MNHEY and CDR2 SVGAGI. Germline trimming cut 5 bases from V and 5 bases from J; bases unmatched to any gene: 8. The CDR3 DNA follows: TGTGCCAGCAGTCTCCGACAGGGACGGGAGACCCAGTACTTC. Translated, it gives CASSLRQGRETQYF.

This chain links TRBV5-1 with TRBJ2-7; D is undetermined. Trimming removed 6 bases from V and 0 bases from J, with 13 bases in between. The CDR3 has 14 amino acids. Germline V lookup: CDR1 SGHRS, CDR2 YFSETQ. CDR3 sequence (DNA): TGCGCCAGCAATTTCCCCATGCGCTCCTACGAGCAGTACTTC. Its translation is CASNFPMRSYEQYF.

The chain uses TRBV5-1 and TRBJ1-1; TRBD1 is a possible D gene (5 bases). The germline gives CDR1 SGHRS, CDR2 YFSETQ. The CDR3 spans 14 residues. With 2 bases removed from V and 3 bases from J, the gap between germline ends came to 11 bases. CDR3 sequence: CASSFTLGHTEAFF. CDR3 DNA sequence: TGCGCCAGCAGCTTTACCCTGGGGCACACTGAAGCTTTCTTT. Full variable domain (missing parts from reference TRBV5-1 and TRBJ1-1): KAGVTQTPRYLIKTRGQQVTLSCSPISGHRSVSWYQQTPGQGLQFLFEYFSETQRNKGNFPGRFSGRQFSNSRSEMNVSTLELGDSALYLCASSFTLGHTEAFFGQGTRLTVV.

To note about this clone: The sample contains more than one DNA sequence encoding this CDR3. The V gene is TRBV18, the J gene TRBJ2-7; 8 bases align to TRBD1. The CDR3 loop spans 15 amino acids. Germline CDR1 and CDR2: KGHSH and LQKENI. Germline trimming cut 3 bases from V and 0 bases from J; bases unmatched to any gene: 4. The CDR3 coding sequence is TGTGCCAGCTCACCCCGGACAGGGACCTCCTACGAGCAGTACTTC. Translating gives CASSPRTGTSYEQYF.

The rearrangement joins TRBV4-1 to TRBJ2-1, with 15 bases that match TRBD2. CDR3 length: 16 residues. Germline CDR1 reads MGHRA; CDR2 reads YSYEKL. V trimming: 4 bases; J trimming: 13 bases; junction bases outside the gene matches: 11. Here the CDR3 reads CASSLGLAGGRDVQFF. The CDR3 nucleotides are TGCGCCAGCAGCCTTGGACTAGCGGGGGGGCGGGACGTTCAGTTCTTC.

The genes are TRBV11-2 and TRBJ1-5; D is ambiguous. Germline CDR1 and CDR2: SGHAT and FQNNGV. With 3 bases removed from V and 7 bases from J, the gap between germline ends came to 10 bases. This CDR3 spans 13 amino acids. CDR3 residues: CASSFSGQQPQHF. CDR3 nucleotides: TGTGCCAGCAGCTTCTCTGGGCAGCAGCCCCAGCATTTT.

This chain uses TRBV14 with TRBJ1-2; 9 bases line up with TRBD1. The CDR3 is made up of 15 amino acids. The V gene end was trimmed by 4 bases and the J gene end by 4 bases; junction bases not matched to a gene: 7. Germline V gene sequence: CDR1 SGHDN, CDR2 FVKESK. The CDR3 region is CASSPPGQGFYGYTF. In DNA form, the CDR3 reads TGTGCCAGCAGCCCACCGGGACAGGGATTCTATGGCTACACCTTC. Filled out from reference TRBV14 and TRBJ1-2, the complete variable domain reads EAGVTQFPSHSVIEKGQTVTLRCDPISGHDNLYWYRRVMGKEIKFLLHFVKESKQDESGMPNNRFLAERTGGTYSTLKVQPAELEDSGVYFCASSPPGQGFYGYTFGSGTRLTVV.

This rearrangement joins TRBV19 to TRBJ1-2; 7 bases line up with TRBD1. The CDR3 is made up of 14 amino acids. J was trimmed by 3 bases and V by 8 bases; bases with no gene match: 9. Germline V gene data show CDR1 as LNHDA and CDR2 as SQIVND (reference sequence). The CDR3 sequence is CASSPSGQDYGYTF. The CDR3 DNA follows: TGTGCCAGTTCCCCTAGTGGACAGGACTATGGCTACACCTTC.

The V gene is TRBV27, the J gene TRBJ2-2, with D hard to call. V dropped 8 bases and J dropped 6 bases, with 13 bases sitting between them. This CDR3 is built from 13 residues. CDR1 is MNHEY and CDR2 is SMNVEV in the germline V gene (reference sequence). The CDR3 region is CASSPRRPGELFF. As DNA, the CDR3 is TGTGCCAGCTCTCCTCGGCGGCCCGGGGAGCTGTTTTTT.

V gene TRBV18 combines with J gene TRBJ1-1; D is unresolved. Deletions cut 6 bases from V and 1 base from J, with 12 bases between. This CDR3 has 14 residues. CDR1 is KGHSH, CDR2 LQKENI, per germline. The CDR3 region has the DNA TGTGCCAGCTCGCTGGCTCACCGGAACACTGAAGCTTTCTTT. Protein sequence: CASSLAHRNTEAFF.

With respect to this clone: A read error may produce the germline difference seen at one junction end. The chain is built from TRBV3-1 (or the pseudogene TRBV3-2) and TRBJ1-2; 9 nucleotides match TRBD1. The CDR3 extends over 12 amino acids. Germline lookup yields CDR1 LGHDT and CDR2 YNNKEL (reference sequence). The CDR3 nucleotides are TGTGCCAGCAGCCAATCCGGGACAGGGAATATCTTC. Its translation is CASSQSGTGNIF.